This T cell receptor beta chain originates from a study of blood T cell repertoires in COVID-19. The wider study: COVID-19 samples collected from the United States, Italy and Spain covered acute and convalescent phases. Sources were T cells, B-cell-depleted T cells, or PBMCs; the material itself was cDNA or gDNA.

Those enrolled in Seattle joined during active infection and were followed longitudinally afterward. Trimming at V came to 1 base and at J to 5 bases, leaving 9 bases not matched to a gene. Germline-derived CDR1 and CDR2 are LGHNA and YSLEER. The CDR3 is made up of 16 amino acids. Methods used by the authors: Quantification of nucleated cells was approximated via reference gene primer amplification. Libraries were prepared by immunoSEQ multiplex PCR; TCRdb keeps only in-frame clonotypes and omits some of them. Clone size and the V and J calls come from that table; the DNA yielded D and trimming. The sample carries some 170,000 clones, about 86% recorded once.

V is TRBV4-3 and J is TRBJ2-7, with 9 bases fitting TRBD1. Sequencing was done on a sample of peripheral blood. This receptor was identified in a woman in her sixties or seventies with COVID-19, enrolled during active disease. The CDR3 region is CASSQGQGVPLDEQYF. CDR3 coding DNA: TGCGCCAGCAGCCAAGGACAGGGGGTTCCTTTGGACGAGCAGTACTTC.